This T cell receptor (beta chain) was found in a study of blood T cells in healthy people across ages. Study-wide findings and caveats: Estimated diversity that came from one million T cells was considered an underestimate.

Note on this clonotype: Its antigen is as yet unknown.

With a J-beta primer mix and a sample-barcoded 5' primer, a second PCR ran about 6 to 11 cycles. TCRdb recomputed calls from the 5' RACE reads with MiXCR, one row per CDR3 protein. The sample contains about 570,000 distinct CDR3 sequences, about 27% of which appear only once. A further study also used this sample, focusing on T cells of mothers and their children. From that paper: Material was donated by three healthy Caucasian mothers and their six children.

What was sequenced was blood. The sequence was obtained from a boy younger than 10 in good health.

The CDR3 reads CSAATSRSYEQYF. The CDR3 DNA is TGCAGTGCTGCTACTTCACGGTCCTACGAGCAGTACTTC. This chain connects TRBV20-1 to TRBJ2-7, with D unclear. Trimming stripped 5 bases from V and 1 base from J, with 12 bases between. CDR1 is DFQATT, CDR2 SNEGSKA, per germline (reference sequence). This CDR3 comprises 13 residues.